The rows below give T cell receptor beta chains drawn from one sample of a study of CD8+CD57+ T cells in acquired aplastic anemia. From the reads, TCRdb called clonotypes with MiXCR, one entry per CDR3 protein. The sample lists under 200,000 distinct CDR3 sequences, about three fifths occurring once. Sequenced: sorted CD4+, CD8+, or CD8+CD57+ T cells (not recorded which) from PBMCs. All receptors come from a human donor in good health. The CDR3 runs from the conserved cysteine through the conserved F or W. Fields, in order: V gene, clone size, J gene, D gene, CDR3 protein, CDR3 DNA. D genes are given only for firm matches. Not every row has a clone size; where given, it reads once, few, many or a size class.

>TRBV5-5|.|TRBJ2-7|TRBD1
CASSRDSPYEQYF
TGCGCCAGCAGTCGGGACAGCCCTTACGAGCAGTACTTC
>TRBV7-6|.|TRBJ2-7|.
CASSSTGATAEQYF
TGTGCCAGCAGCTCCACCGGGGCCACCGCCGAGCAGTACTTC
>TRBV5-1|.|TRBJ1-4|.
CASSPTFRGLNEKLFF
TGCGCCAGCAGCCCGACCTTCAGGGGCCTTAATGAAAAACTGTTTTTT
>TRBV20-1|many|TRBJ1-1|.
CSASYYDTQGTEAFF
TGCAGTGCTAGCTATTACGACACGCAAGGCACTGAAGCTTTCTTT
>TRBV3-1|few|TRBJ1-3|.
CASTQSAVSSGNTIYF
TGTGCCAGCACCCAGTCGGCCGTATCCTCTGGAAACACCATATATTTT
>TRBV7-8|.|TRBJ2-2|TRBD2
CASSPLEGGKIELFF
TGTGCCAGCAGCCCCCTCGAGGGAGGGAAGATCGAGCTGTTTTTT
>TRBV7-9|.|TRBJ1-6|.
CASSQDRAGNSPLHF
TGTGCCAGCAGCCAAGATCGGGCAGGGAATTCACCCCTCCACTTT
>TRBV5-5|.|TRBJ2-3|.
CASSPLDTQYF
TGTGCCAGCAGCCCATTGGATACGCAGTATTTT
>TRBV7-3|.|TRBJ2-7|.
CARILVDYEQYF
TGTGCCAGGATCTTAGTAGACTACGAGCAGTACTTC
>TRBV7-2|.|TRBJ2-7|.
CASSFTTIYEQYF
TGTGCCAGCAGCTTCACGACGATCTACGAGCAGTACTTC
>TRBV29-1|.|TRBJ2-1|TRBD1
CSVDRTGESGEQFF
TGCAGCGTTGATAGGACAGGGGAATCGGGGGAGCAGTTCTTC
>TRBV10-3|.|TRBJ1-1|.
CAISDYGSQGVEAFF
TGTGCCATCAGTGATTACGGTAGCCAGGGAGTTGAAGCTTTCTTT
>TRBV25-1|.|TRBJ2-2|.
CASSELEKGTGELFF
TGTGCCAGCAGTGAATTGGAAAAGGGAACCGGGGAGCTGTTTTTT
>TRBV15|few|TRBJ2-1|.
CATSSLRDSNNEQFF
TGTGCCACCAGCAGCTTGCGGGACAGTAACAATGAGCAGTTCTTC
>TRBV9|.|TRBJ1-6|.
CASSVAWTVNSPLHF
TGTGCCAGCAGCGTAGCATGGACAGTTAATTCACCCCTCCACTTT
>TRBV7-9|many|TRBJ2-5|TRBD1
CASSSYWDSEETQYF
TGTGCCAGCAGTTCTTATTGGGACAGCGAAGAGACCCAGTACTTC
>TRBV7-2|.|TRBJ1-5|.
CASSLYRGNSNQPQHF
TGTGCCAGCAGCTTATATCGAGGGAACAGCAATCAGCCCCAGCATTTT
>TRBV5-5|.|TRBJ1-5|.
CASSLLGGQPQHF
TGTGCCAGCAGCTTGCTTGGGGGTCAGCCCCAGCATTTT
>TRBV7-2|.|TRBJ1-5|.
CASSRGERQDHQPQHF
TGTGCCAGCAGTCGAGGTGAGAGGCAGGACCATCAGCCCCAGCATTTT
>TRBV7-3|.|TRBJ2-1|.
CASSQWGLGNEQFF
TGTGCCAGCAGCCAATGGGGGCTAGGGAATGAGCAGTTCTTC
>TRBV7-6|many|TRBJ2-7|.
CASSRITGSNEQYF
TGTGCCAGCAGCCGGATAACAGGGAGTAACGAGCAGTACTTC
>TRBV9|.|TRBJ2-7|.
CASSPKGGLSYEQYF
TGTGCCAGCAGCCCGAAGGGGGGGCTCTCCTACGAGCAGTACTTC
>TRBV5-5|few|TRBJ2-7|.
CASSSNRGVRSF
TGTGCCAGCAGCTCCAACCGAGGGGTCCGATCCTTC
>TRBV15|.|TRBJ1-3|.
CATSRVSGNTIYF
TGTGCCACCAGCAGAGTCTCTGGAAACACCATATATTTT
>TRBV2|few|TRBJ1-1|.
CASIAQNTEAFF
TGTGCCAGCATAGCCCAGAACACTGAAGCTTTCTTT
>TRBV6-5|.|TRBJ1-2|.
CASSDRNYGYTF
TGTGCCAGCAGCGACAGAAACTATGGCTACACCTTC
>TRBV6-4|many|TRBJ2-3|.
CASSDSETDTQYF
TGTGCCAGCAGTGACTCAGAGACAGATACGCAGTATTTT
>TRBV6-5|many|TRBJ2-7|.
CASSYSIRHEQYF
TGTGCCAGCAGTTACTCGATACGACACGAGCAGTACTTC
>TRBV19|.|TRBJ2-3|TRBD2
CASSQAGFTDTQYF
TGTGCCAGTAGTCAAGCGGGATTCACAGATACGCAGTATTTT
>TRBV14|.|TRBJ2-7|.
CASSRGIGGNYEQYF
TGTGCCAGCAGCCGGGGGATTGGGGGGAACTACGAGCAGTACTTC
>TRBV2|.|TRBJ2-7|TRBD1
CASSWTGPSEQYF
TGTGCCAGCAGCTGGACAGGACCTAGCGAGCAGTACTTC
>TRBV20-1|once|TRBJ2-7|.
CSANDNSYEQYF
TGCAGTGCCAACGACAACTCCTACGAGCAGTACTTC
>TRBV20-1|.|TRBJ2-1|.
CSARDPGTTNEQFF
TGCAGTGCTAGAGATCCGGGGACAACCAATGAGCAGTTCTTC
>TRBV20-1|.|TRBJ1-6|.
CSARDPVRDTYNSPLHF
TGCAGTGCTAGAGACCCCGTCCGGGACACTTATAATTCACCCCTCCACTTT
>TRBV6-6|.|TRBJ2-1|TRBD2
CASSFSGGLAGVVYEQFF
TGTGCCAGCAGTTTCTCCGGTGGGCTAGCGGGAGTGGTTTATGAGCAGTTCTTC
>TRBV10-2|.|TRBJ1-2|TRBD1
CASSAGTVDGYTF
TGCGCCAGCAGTGCCGGGACAGTGGATGGCTACACCTTC
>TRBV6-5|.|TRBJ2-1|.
CASSFTDSNEQFF
TGTGCCAGCAGTTTTACGGACAGCAATGAGCAGTTCTTC
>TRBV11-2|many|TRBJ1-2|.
CASSLVRPGRNYGYTF
TGTGCCAGCAGCTTAGTTAGGCCAGGTAGAAACTATGGCTACACCTTC
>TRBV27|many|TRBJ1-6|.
CASSLGTVYNSPLHF
TGTGCCAGCAGTTTAGGGACTGTGTATAATTCACCCCTCCACTTT
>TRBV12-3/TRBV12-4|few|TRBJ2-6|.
CASSQGTGRVLTF
TGTGCCAGCAGCCAGGGGACCGGTCGCGTCCTGACTTTC
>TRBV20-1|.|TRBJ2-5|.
CSASRPSARETQYF
TGCAGTGCTAGTCGCCCTTCTGCCCGGGAGACCCAGTACTTC
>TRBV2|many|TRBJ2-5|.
CASSEPLQETQYF
TGTGCCAGCAGTGAACCCCTCCAAGAGACCCAGTACTTC
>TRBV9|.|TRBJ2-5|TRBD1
CASSLGSTGRETQYF
TGTGCCAGCAGCTTAGGCTCGACAGGGCGAGAGACCCAGTACTTC
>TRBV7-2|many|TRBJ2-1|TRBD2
CASSSTGLAGGWNEQFF
TGTGCCAGCAGCTCAACCGGACTAGCGGGAGGGTGGAATGAGCAGTTCTTC
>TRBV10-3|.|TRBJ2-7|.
CAISESTEQIIRTYEQYF
TGTGCCATCAGTGAATCAACAGAGCAAATAATTAGAACCTACGAGCAGTACTTC
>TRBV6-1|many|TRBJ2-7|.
CASSEALSAYSYEQYF
TGTGCCAGCAGTGAAGCGCTCAGCGCTTACTCCTACGAGCAGTACTTC
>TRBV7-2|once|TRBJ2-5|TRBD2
CASSWMRAGGPRETQYF
TGTGCCAGCAGCTGGATGAGAGCGGGAGGGCCTCGGGAGACCCAGTACTTC
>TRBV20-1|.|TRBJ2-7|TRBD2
CSARIPGLPSYEQYF
TGCAGTGCTAGAATACCGGGACTACCATCCTACGAGCAGTACTTC
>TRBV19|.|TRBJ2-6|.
CASSIQHSGANVLTF
TGTGCCAGTAGTATCCAGCACTCTGGGGCCAACGTCCTGACTTTC
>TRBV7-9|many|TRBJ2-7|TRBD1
CASSFGTGTHEQYF
TGTGCCAGCAGCTTTGGGACAGGGACCCACGAGCAGTACTTC
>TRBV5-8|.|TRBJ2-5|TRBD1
CASSLVGTGRETQYF
TGTGCCAGCAGCTTGGTGGGGACAGGGAGGGAGACCCAGTACTTC